The present entry profiles one T cell receptor (beta chain) with its context. Germline V CDR1 and CDR2: LGHNA, YSLEER. Trimming shortened V by 2 bases and J by 6 bases, and 13 bases separated the two germline ends. The CDR3 covers 14 residues. TCRdb recomputed calls from the RT-PCR reads with MiXCR, one row per CDR3 protein. The profile covers roughly 670,000 distinct CDR3 sequences, with less than 15% appearing a single time and less than 9% taken by the ten largest. This specimen comes from a study of response to subunit inactivated influenza vaccine. The starting material was PBMCs from blood, obtained around 15 days before vaccination. The chain couples TRBV4-3 to TRBJ1-2; no definite D call. The sequence came from a man in his fifties who received an inactivated influenza vaccine. The CDR3, as DNA: TGCGCCAGCAGCCAAAAGACCGGCCCCCATGGCTACACCTTC. Amino acid sequence: CASSQKTGPHGYTF.